This T cell receptor beta chain comes out of a study of blood T cell repertoires in COVID-19 (dated by TCRdb to the early 2020s). Context from the whole study: Samples covering the acute and convalescent phases of COVID-19 were provided by collaborators in the United States, Italy and Spain. The material from the prospective study consisted of cDNA or gDNA derived from T cells, B-cell-depleted T cells, or PBMCs. The dataset comprised deeply sampled blood TCRbeta repertoires from subjects exposed to, actively infected with, or recovered from COVID-19. A freely available public database, intended as a resource for researchers studying the immune response to SARS-CoV-2, is where the repertoires were released. The samples were drawn from the first 160 participants of the ongoing ImmuneRACE study and from over 950 subjects provided by 6 global collaborators. The sample metadata nearly always contained a de-identified subject ID, COVID-19 status, age in years and sex. HLA class I and class II types, where available, came from metadata supplied by the sample provider rather than from assay-based typing.

The CDR3 sequence holds 15 residues, the cysteine and phenylalanine included. The read is trimmed to its CDR3 DNA, 45 bases read in frame from base 1. V gives up 1 base and J gives up 4 bases, and the segment between their germline ends measures 13 bases. Based on the germline V gene (reference sequence), the CDR1 and CDR2 sequences are SEHNR and FQNEAQ. As to this clone: What antigen it recognizes has not been identified. Base-call qualities are not available, and no considerably larger clone is one nucleotide away.

Samples from volunteer blood donors who had recovered from COVID-19 were contributed by a second Seattle source. Whole blood was collected in K2EDTA tubes by collaborating institutions according to the institutions' own protocols. Collaborator samples were shipped for TCRbeta analysis as frozen whole blood, isolated PBMCs, or DNA extracted from either sample type. Results and caveats for the whole study, not just this receptor: How much clinical and demographic metadata was included differed by source and by participant, and the metadata was provided uncurated.

The immunoSEQ Assay, a bias-controlled multiplex PCR, was used to amplify TCRbeta CDR3 regions from genomic DNA. In the source study's methods: The number of nucleated cells in each sample was estimated by amplification of reference gene primers within the assay. To quantify the absolute abundance of each unique TCRbeta CDR3 rearrangement, sequence reads were collapsed and filtered. For each sample, productive Simpson clonality was calculated as the square root of Simpson's diversity index over productive rearrangements. TCRdb took over this immuneACCESS table, retaining in-frame rearrangements with V and J assigned. Such tables are incomplete; in checked studies, under half of the missing clones stem from an unresolved V gene, and the remainder is unexplained. Clone size and the V and J calls come from that table; the DNA yielded D and trimming. For this sample the table gives 130,000 to 150,000 clones, of which over 70% were detected only once. In total, the top ten clones hold roughly two fifths of the sample.

Sequencing input: peripheral blood. This sequence originates from a man in his forties or fifties who had recovered from COVID-19. The chain uses TRBV7-9 and TRBJ1-1, with a weak D call of TRBD1 (5 bases match). The bases read TGTGCCAGCAGCTTAGTCCAGGGAAGTTTCACTGAAGCTTTCTTT. This gives the protein CASSLVQGSFTEAFF.